The source of this T cell receptor beta chain is a study of blood T cells in healthy people across ages. Overall study findings and caveats: Possibly, changes in expanded clonotypes were confounded because donor CMV status was unknown. Older individuals had lower TCR beta diversity per million T cells (the decline was roughly linear). Among long-lived donors, naive CD4+ cells were more numerous and diversity higher than in aged donors.

PCR was performed a second time for 7 to 11 cycles using a sample-barcoded 5' primer and a J-beta primer mix. CDR3-containing paired-end reads numbering at least 2.5 million came from each sample. TCRdb redid the calling of the 5' RACE reads with MiXCR, one entry per CDR3 protein. Of about 1.4 million distinct CDR3 sequences listed, 59% were seen once; the top ten hold 5% to 7%. Germline loops: CDR1 SGDLS, CDR2 YYNGEE. The CDR3 runs to 17 residues. Notes on this clonotype: What it binds is not known.

The sequenced sample was blood. This receptor was obtained from a man younger than 35 in good health. The J gene is TRBJ2-5, the V gene TRBV9; 8 bases match TRBD2. The DNA matches TRBJ2-7 better at its end, which makes the J call doubtful. The CDR3 spells CASSVSVSGGGTYEQYF. The CDR3 DNA follows: TGTGCCAGCAGCGTATCCGTCTCTGGCGGGGGGACCTACGAGCAGTACTTC.